The clone carrying this TCR beta chain was counted a few times. As yet, its antigen is unknown. This record belongs to a study of vaccination and CD4 T cells after COVID-19. As for the study in general: Participants were administered two doses of either the BNT162b2 or the mRNA-1273 vaccine. Post-COVID draws followed diagnosis by a median around 95 days (range 35 to 161). No peptide, an HIV-1 Nef pool, or a CEFX pool was what each control culture received.

CDR1 and CDR2 (germline): SNHLY, FYNNEI. Trimming pared 0 bases from V and 7 bases from J, leaving 4 bases between. CDR3 size: 12 residues. Sample treatment: approximately nine-day PBMC culture with coronavirus spike peptide pools or control peptides (ViraFEST assay). Via ViraFEST, peptide pools expanded antigen-specific T cells before TCR sequencing. Oncomine TCR Beta short-read sequencing was applied to DNA from cultured CD4+ T cells. Each CDR3 protein is one row after TCRdb ran MiXCR on the PCR reads. The sample contains 20,000 to 25,000 distinct CDR3 sequences, about 39% of which appear only once.

The specimen was CD4+ T cells from blood, cultured in vitro. This clonotype was sampled from a human donor who had recovered from COVID-19. This chain joins TRBV2 and TRBJ2-1; D gene ambiguous. The chain's CDR3 is CASSEAVNEQFF. The CDR3 DNA reads as TGTGCCAGCAGTGAAGCGGTTAATGAGCAGTTCTTC.